This T cell receptor beta chain came from a study of shared clonotypes between healthy human individuals. The overall study: Researchers drew samples from a couple of women and three men aged 18 to 49. The study, taken as a whole, reports: A reduction in generation probabilities was seen for non-shared clonotypes relative to those shared by all four donors.

In regard to this clone: Its antigen is still unknown.

Naive CD8 isolation took CD45RO-negative cells positively selected for CCR7 and excluded terminally differentiated effector memory CD45RA+ cells. All participating donors were Caucasian adults from Nashville, Tennessee. CDR1 SGHNT and CDR2 YENEEA come from the germline V gene. V trimming: 4 bases; J trimming: 1 base; junction bases outside the gene matches: 13. The CDR3 totals 17 residues. As originally analysed: ImmunoSEQ supplied junction-only sequences lacking quality scores, so filtering was different. Only in-frame clones appear in the TCRdb table, and some are missing; sequencing was by immunoSEQ multiplex PCR. That table gives V, J and clone size, and the DNA gave D and trimming. Found here are 1.5 million to 2.5 million clones, roughly 95% of them singletons; the top ten hold 1% to 1.5%.

The chain combines TRBV11-3 with TRBJ2-7, with TRBD1 matching 7 bases. This sequence was found in a man between 18 and 35 years old in good health. Sequenced sample: naive CD8+ T cells sorted from blood. Written as DNA, the CDR3 is TGTGCCAGCAGCTCCCCGGAAAGACAGGGCGTTTCCTACGAGCAGTACTTC. Protein product: CASSSPERQGVSYEQYF.